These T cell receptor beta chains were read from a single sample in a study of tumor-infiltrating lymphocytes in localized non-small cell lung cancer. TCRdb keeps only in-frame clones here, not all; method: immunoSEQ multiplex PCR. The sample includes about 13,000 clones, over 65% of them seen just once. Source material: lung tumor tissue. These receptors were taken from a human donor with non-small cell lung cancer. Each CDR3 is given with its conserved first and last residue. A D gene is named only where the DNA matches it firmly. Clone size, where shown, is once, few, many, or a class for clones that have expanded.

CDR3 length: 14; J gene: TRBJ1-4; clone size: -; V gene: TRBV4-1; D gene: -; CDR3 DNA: TGCGCCAGCAGTTTGGGGGATGAAAATGAAAAACTGTTTTTT; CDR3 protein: CASSLGDENEKLFF
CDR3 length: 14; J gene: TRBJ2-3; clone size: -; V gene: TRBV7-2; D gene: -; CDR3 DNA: TGTGCCAGCAGCCCTGGGGGTATAACAGATACGCAGTATTTT; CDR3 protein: CASSPGGITDTQYF
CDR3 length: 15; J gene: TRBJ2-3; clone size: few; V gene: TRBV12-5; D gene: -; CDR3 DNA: TGTGCTAGTGGTTTGGGGGTAGCCGGCGCAGATACGCAGTATTTT; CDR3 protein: CASGLGVAGADTQYF
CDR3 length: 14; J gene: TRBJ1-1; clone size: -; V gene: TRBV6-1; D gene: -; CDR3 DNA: TGTGCCAGCAGTGAAGGGGGTTTAAACACTGAAGCTTTCTTT; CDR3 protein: CASSEGGLNTEAFF
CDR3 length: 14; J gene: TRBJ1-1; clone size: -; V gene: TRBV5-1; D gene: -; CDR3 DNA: TGCGCCAGCGGGGAGGGACGGACAAGGGCTGAAGCTTTCTTT; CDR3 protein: CASGEGRTRAEAFF
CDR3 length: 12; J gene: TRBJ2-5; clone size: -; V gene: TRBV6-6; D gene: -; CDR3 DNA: TGTGCCAGCAGAGGGCCCCCGGAGACCCAGTACTTC; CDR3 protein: CASRGPPETQYF
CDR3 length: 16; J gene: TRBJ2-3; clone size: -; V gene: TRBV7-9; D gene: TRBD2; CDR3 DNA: TGTGCCAGCAGCTCGGGGACTAGCGGGGATACAGATACGCAGTATTTT; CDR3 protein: CASSSGTSGDTDTQYF
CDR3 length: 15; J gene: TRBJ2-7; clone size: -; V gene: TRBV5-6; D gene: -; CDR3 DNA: TGTGCCAGCAGCGACTTCAAAGGGTATTCCTACGAGCAGTACTTC; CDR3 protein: CASSDFKGYSYEQYF
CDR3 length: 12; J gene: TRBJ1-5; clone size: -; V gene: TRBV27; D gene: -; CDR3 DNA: TGTGCCAGCAGACTAGGGGATCAGCCCCAGCATTTT; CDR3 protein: CASRLGDQPQHF
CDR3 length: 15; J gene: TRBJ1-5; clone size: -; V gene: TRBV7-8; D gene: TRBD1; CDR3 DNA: TGTGCCAGCAGCTCCGGGGACAGGGGGGATCAGCCCCAGCATTTT; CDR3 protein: CASSSGDRGDQPQHF
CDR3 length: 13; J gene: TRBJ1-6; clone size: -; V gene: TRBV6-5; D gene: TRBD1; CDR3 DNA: TGTGCCAGCAGGAGACAGGGGAATTCACCCCTCCACTTT; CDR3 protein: CASRRQGNSPLHF
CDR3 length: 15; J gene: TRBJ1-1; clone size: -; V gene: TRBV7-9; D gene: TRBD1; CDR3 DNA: TGTGCCAGCAGCTCCGGGACAGGGGGGGACACTGAAGCTTTCTTT; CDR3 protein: CASSSGTGGDTEAFF
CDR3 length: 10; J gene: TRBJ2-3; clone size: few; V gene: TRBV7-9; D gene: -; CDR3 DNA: TGTGCCAGCAGCTGGGATACGCAGTATTTT; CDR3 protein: CASSWDTQYF
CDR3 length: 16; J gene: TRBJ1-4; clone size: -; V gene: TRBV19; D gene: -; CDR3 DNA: TGTGCCAGTAGTAGAACAGGTCCCCAACTTAATGAAAAACTGTTTTTT; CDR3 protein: CASSRTGPQLNEKLFF
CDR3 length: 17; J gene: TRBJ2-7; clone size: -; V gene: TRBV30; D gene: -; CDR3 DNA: TGTGCCTGGAGTTACTGGCTAGCGAGGGGAAGCTCCTACGAGCAGTACTTC; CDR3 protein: CAWSYWLARGSSYEQYF
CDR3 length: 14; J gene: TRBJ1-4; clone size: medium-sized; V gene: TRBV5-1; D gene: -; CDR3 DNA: TGCGCCAGCAGCTTGAGTCGGGGAAATGAAAAACTGTTTTTT; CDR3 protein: CASSLSRGNEKLFF
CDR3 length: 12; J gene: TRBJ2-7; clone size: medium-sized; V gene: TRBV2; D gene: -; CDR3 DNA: TGTGCCAGCACTGACTCGACCTACGAGCAGTACTTC; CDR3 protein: CASTDSTYEQYF
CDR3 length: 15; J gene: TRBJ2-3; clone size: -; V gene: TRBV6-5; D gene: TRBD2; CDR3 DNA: TGTGCCAGCAACCGACTAGCGGGGGCAACAGATACGCAGTATTTT; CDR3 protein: CASNRLAGATDTQYF
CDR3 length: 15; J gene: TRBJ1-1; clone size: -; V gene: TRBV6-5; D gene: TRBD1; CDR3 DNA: TGTGCCAGCAGAAAGACAGGGGGCTCGAACACTGAAGCTTTCTTT; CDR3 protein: CASRKTGGSNTEAFF
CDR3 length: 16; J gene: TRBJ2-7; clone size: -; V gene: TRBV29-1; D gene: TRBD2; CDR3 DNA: TGCAGCGTTGGCTCGAATTGGGGCGGGGGGGTATTCGAGCAGTACTTC; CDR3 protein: CSVGSNWGGGVFEQYF
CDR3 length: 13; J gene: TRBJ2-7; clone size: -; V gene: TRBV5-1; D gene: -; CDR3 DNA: TGCGCCAGCAGCCTTGACGCAGTCTACGAGCAGTACTTC; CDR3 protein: CASSLDAVYEQYF
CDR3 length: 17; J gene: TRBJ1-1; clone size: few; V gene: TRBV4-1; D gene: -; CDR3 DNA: TGCGCCAGCAGCGTCCCTAGGGGGTTTCGCATGAACACTGAAGCTTTCTTT; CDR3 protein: CASSVPRGFRMNTEAFF
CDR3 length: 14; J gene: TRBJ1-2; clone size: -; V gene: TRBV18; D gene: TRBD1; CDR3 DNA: TGTGCCAGCTCAGTGACGGGACAGAACTATGGCTACACCTTC; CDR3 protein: CASSVTGQNYGYTF
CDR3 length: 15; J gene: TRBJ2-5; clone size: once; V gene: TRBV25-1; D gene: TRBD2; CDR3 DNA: TGTGCCAGCAGTGAGAGCGGGGGGGCCGTTGAGACCCAGTACTTC; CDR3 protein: CASSESGGAVETQYF
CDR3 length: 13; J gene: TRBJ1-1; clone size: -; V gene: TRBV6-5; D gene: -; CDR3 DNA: TGTGCCAGCATAGGGTCAGTGAACACTGAAGCTTTCTTT; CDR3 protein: CASIGSVNTEAFF
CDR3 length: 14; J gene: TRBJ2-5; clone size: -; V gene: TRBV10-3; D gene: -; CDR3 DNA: TGTGCCATCAGTGAGTCTAATTTCCAAGAGACCCAGTACTTC; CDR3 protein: CAISESNFQETQYF
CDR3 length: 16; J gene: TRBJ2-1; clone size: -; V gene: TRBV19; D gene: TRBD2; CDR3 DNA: TGTGCCAGTAGTATAGTGTCCGGGACTAGAAACAATGAGCAGTTCTTC; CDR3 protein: CASSIVSGTRNNEQFF
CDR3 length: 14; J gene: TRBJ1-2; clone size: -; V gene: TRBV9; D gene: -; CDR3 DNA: TGTGCCAGCAGCGGAGGTGCGAGAGACTATGGCTACACCTTC; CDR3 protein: CASSGGARDYGYTF
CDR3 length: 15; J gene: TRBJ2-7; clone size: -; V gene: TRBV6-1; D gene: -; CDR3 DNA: TGTGCCAGCAGTGAATTACAGGGTTTTATCGCCGAGCAGTACTTC; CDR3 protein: CASSELQGFIAEQYF
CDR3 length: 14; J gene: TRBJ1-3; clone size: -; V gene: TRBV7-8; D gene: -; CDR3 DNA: TGTGCCAGCAGCCCGACAGGCTCTGGAAACACCATATATTTT; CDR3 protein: CASSPTGSGNTIYF
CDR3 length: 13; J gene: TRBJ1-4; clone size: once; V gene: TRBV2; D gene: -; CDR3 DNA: TGTGCCAGCAGTGAGGGCAGGGGTGAAAAACTGTTTTTT; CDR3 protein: CASSEGRGEKLFF
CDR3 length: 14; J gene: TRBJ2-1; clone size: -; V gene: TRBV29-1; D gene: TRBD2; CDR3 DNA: TGCAGCGTGTTAGCGGGAGGGCCTTTCAATGAGCAGTTCTTC; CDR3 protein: CSVLAGGPFNEQFF
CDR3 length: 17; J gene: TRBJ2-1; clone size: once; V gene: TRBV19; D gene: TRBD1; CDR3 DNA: TGTGCCAGTAGTAGAAGGACAGGGGTCGTGGTCTACAATGAGCAGTTCTTC; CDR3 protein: CASSRRTGVVVYNEQFF
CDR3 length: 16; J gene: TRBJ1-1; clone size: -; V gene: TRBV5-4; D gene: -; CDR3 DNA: TGTGCCAGCAGCTTGGGGGGGGCGCTTTGGAACACTGAAGCTTTCTTT; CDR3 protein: CASSLGGALWNTEAFF
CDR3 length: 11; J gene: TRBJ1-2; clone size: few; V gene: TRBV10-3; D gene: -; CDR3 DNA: TGTGCCATCAGTGAAGCGCAGGTTCAAACCTTC; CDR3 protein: CAISEAQVQTF
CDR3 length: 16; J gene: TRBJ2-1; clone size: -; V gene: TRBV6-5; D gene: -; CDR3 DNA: TGTGCCAGCAGTTACCGGGGCGGACCCGACTACAATGAGCAGTTCTTC; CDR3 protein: CASSYRGGPDYNEQFF
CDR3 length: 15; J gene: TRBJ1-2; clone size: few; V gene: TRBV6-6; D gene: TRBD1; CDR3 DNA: TGTGCCAGCAGTTCGAACTTGCAGGGGGTAGGTGGCTACACCTTC; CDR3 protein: CASSSNLQGVGGYTF
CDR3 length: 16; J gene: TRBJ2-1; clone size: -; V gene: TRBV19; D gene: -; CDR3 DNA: TGTGCCAGTAGTATAGATAATACGGGAACATCATCGAGTTGGTTCTTC; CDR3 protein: CASSIDNTGTSSSWFF
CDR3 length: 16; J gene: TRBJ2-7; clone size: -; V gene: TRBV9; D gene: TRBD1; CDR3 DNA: TGTGCCAGCAGTGCCGGACAGGGGGCTTCTTCCTACGAGCAGTACTTC; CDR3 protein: CASSAGQGASSYEQYF
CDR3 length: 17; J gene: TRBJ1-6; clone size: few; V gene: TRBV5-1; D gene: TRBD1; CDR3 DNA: TGCGCCAGCAGCTTAACCATGAGGACAGGGCTTAATTCACCCCTCCACTTT; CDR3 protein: CASSLTMRTGLNSPLHF
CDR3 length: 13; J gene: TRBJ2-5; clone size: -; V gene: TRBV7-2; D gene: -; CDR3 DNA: TGTGCCAGCAGCAAGGACATTCAAGAGACCCAGTACTTC; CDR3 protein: CASSKDIQETQYF
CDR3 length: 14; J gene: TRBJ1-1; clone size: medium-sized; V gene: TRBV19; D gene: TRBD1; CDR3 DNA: TGTGCCAGTAGCCGACAGGGGGCGGATACTGAAGCTTTCTTT; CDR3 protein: CASSRQGADTEAFF
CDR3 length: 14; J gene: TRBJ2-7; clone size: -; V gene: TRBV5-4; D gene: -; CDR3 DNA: TGTGCCAGCAGCTCTACAGGATTTTCCTACGAGCAGTACTTC; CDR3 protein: CASSSTGFSYEQYF
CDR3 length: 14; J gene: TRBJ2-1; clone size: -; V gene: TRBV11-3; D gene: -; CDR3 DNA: TGTGCCAGCAGCTTGGCAGAAGGGGGGTCTCTGCAGTTCTTC; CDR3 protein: CASSLAEGGSLQFF
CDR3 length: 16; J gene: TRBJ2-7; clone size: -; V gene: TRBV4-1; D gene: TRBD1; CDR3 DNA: TGCGCCAGCAGTACCACCCGGGACAGGCGATCCTACGAGCAGTACTTC; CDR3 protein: CASSTTRDRRSYEQYF
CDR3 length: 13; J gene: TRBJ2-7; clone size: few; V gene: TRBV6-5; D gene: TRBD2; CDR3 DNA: TGTGCCAGCAGGCGGACTAGCGGGACGGAGCAGTACTTC; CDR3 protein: CASRRTSGTEQYF
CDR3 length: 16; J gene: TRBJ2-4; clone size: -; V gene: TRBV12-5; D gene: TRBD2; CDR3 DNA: TGTGCTAGTGGTTTGAGTCGGGGGGATATTTTGGGCATTCAGTACTTC; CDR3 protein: CASGLSRGDILGIQYF
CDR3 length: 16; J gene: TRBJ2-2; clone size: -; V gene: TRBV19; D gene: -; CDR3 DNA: TGTGCCAGTAGTAGACGCTCTTCTATGAACACCGGGGAGCTGTTTTTT; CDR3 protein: CASSRRSSMNTGELFF